This is a list of T cell receptor beta chains from one sample in a study of T cell responses to AZD1222 COVID-19 vaccine. This table comes from immunoSEQ multiplex PCR, and its TCRdb copy is limited to in-frame clones, with some not included. There are 180,000 or so clones in the sample; about 90% occur only once, and 1% to 1.5% lies in the top ten. This specimen consisted of peripheral blood, obtained 28 days after the second AZD1222 dose. The receptors shown here come from an adult who received the AZD1222 COVID-19 vaccine. Both conserved end residues are part of each CDR3.

j_call v_call cdr3_aa
TRBJ1-2 TRBV7-9 CASSSTILYGYTF
TRBJ2-7 TRBV10-3 CAIGEGRQSEQYF
TRBJ2-7 TRBV20-1 CSASSLADYEQYF
TRBJ2-2 TRBV28 CASRELAGVYTGELFF
TRBJ1-1 TRBV30 CAWSPGQVRAAFF
TRBJ2-3 TRBV18 CASSPSGGTPDTQYF
TRBJ2-5 TRBV5-6 CASRRTGRAWTQYF
TRBJ2-7 TRBV5-6 CASSLASQGSAYEQYF
TRBJ1-3 TRBV29-1 CSVDEAGSGNTIYF
TRBJ1-1 TRBV12-3/TRBV12-4 CASSLGKNTEAFF
TRBJ1-2 TRBV29-1 CSESGQGGPVGGYTF
TRBJ1-2 TRBV29-1 CSVGRDRGSGYTF
TRBJ2-3 TRBV5-1 CASSLRGAGRQYF
TRBJ1-4 TRBV28 CASSLGAFGVGLREKLFF
TRBJ1-5 TRBV27 CASSPWGQPQHF
TRBJ1-5 TRBV18 CASSPGLDQPQHF
TRBJ2-2 TRBV19 CATSSTGELFF
TRBJ2-1 TRBV24-1 CATSDPRVVRDEQFF
TRBJ2-1 TRBV4-1 CASSQDGLAYNEQFF
TRBJ1-2 TRBV7-9 CASRLGGTDGYTF
TRBJ1-1 TRBV27 CASSKQIHMNTEAFF
TRBJ1-6 TRBV5-1 CASSLGQKNSPLHF
TRBJ2-7 TRBV7-8 CASSLGSAQAYWHF
TRBJ1-5 TRBV19 CATRGIGNQPQHF
TRBJ2-6 TRBV5-6 CASSLAGANVLTF
TRBJ2-7 TRBV28 CASSLLRYEQYF
TRBJ1-5 TRBV28 CASSLRGPTNQPQHF
TRBJ1-5 TRBV5-6 CASSPDRGNQPQHF
TRBJ1-5 TRBV6-1 CASSDPPGGQPQHF
TRBJ2-3 TRBV6-4 CASSDEGGPASTQYF
TRBJ1-5 TRBV4-1 CASSQGRAFGNQPQHF